These T cell receptor beta chains were read from a single sample in a study of technical replicates of blood from a few donors. Some clones are missing from TCRdb's copy, which holds only in-frame ones; the method was immunoSEQ multiplex PCR. The data contain tens of thousands of clones, 94% of them seen just once; the ten biggest clones take up about 0.25%. Source material: T cells isolated from PBMCs. These receptor sequences come from a human donor in good health. CDR3s include the opening cysteine and the closing phenylalanine or tryptophan. A D gene is named only where the DNA matches it firmly.

j_call: TRBJ1-5
v_call: TRBV28
d_call: TRBD1
cdr3_nt: TGTGCCAGCAGTTCCTTCGGACAGGGGGCAACTCTGGAACAGCCCCAGCATTTT
cdr3_aa: CASSSFGQGATLEQPQHF

j_call: TRBJ2-7
v_call: TRBV28
d_call: TRBD2
cdr3_nt: TGTGCCAGCGGACTAGCGGGGTTCGGGTCCTACGAGCAGTACTTC
cdr3_aa: CASGLAGFGSYEQYF

j_call: TRBJ2-1
v_call: TRBV20-1
d_call: .
cdr3_nt: TGCAGTGCTAGATTATACGGGGAGCAGTTCTTC
cdr3_aa: CSARLYGEQFF

j_call: TRBJ1-5
v_call: TRBV30
d_call: TRBD1
cdr3_nt: TGTGCCTGGAGTTTCGGGACAGGGCGTCTGCCCCAGCATTTT
cdr3_aa: CAWSFGTGRLPQHF

j_call: TRBJ2-2
v_call: TRBV5-1
d_call: .
cdr3_nt: TGCGCCAGCAGCTTGCCCAGCACCGGGGAGCTGTTTTTT
cdr3_aa: CASSLPSTGELFF

j_call: TRBJ1-1
v_call: TRBV5-1
d_call: TRBD1
cdr3_nt: TGCGCCAGTAGAACCTGGACAGGGATGGCTGAAGCTTTCTTT
cdr3_aa: CASRTWTGMAEAFF

j_call: TRBJ2-3
v_call: TRBV6-1
d_call: .
cdr3_nt: TGTGCCAGCAGTGACAGGTTCGGCACAGATACGCAGTATTTT
cdr3_aa: CASSDRFGTDTQYF

j_call: TRBJ1-2
v_call: TRBV28
d_call: .
cdr3_nt: TGTGCCAGCAGTTTTGCAGGGGATGGGAGCTATGGCTACACCTTC
cdr3_aa: CASSFAGDGSYGYTF

j_call: TRBJ2-7
v_call: TRBV7-2
d_call: .
cdr3_nt: TGTGCCAGCAGCCTCGTAGGAGGGCAGAACTACGAGCAGTACTTC
cdr3_aa: CASSLVGGQNYEQYF

j_call: TRBJ2-2
v_call: TRBV2
d_call: .
cdr3_nt: TGTGCCAGCAGTGACAGGTGGGACACCGGGGAGCTGTTTTTT
cdr3_aa: CASSDRWDTGELFF

j_call: TRBJ2-3
v_call: TRBV5-1
d_call: .
cdr3_nt: TGCGCCAGCAGCTTATCCGGGGACACAGATACGCAGTATTTT
cdr3_aa: CASSLSGDTDTQYF

j_call: TRBJ2-3
v_call: TRBV27
d_call: TRBD2
cdr3_nt: TGTGCCAGCAGTTACGGACTAGCGGAGATTATAAGAAGCACAGATACGCAGTATTTT
cdr3_aa: CASSYGLAEIIRSTDTQYF